This is a list of T cell receptor beta chains from one sample in a study of blood T cell repertoires in COVID-19. The repertoire was sequenced with immunoSEQ multiplex PCR; TCRdb's copy has only in-frame clones and lacks some. The sample contains roughly 100,000 clones, approximately 85% of which appear only once. Sequencing used peripheral blood. These receptors came from a man aged 35-49 years with active or convalescent COVID-19. Each CDR3 is given with its conserved first and last residue. A D gene is named only where the DNA matches it firmly. Size values are once, few and many counts, or a class for expanded clones, and some rows have none.

D	V	size	J	DNA	CDR3
TRBD2	TRBV7-9	-	TRBJ2-5	TGTGCCAGCAGCTTAGCCGGACTAGCGGAAGAGACCCAGTACTTC	CASSLAGLAEETQYF
-	TRBV5-5	-	TRBJ1-5	TGTGCCAGCAGCCTGCAGATCCCGGGAATTCGTGAGCCCCAGCATTTT	CASSLQIPGIREPQHF
TRBD1	TRBV30	-	TRBJ1-6	TGTGCCTGGAGTGTAGGGTCAACAGGGGGTTCACCCCTCCACTTT	CAWSVGSTGGSPLHF
-	TRBV7-6	-	TRBJ1-1	TGTGCCAGCAGCTTGGATGACAGGTTCACTGAAGCTTTCTTT	CASSLDDRFTEAFF
TRBD1	TRBV5-1	-	TRBJ2-2	TGCGCCAGCAGCTTGGCCGGGACAGGGGGGTCCGGGGAGCTGTTTTTT	CASSLAGTGGSGELFF
TRBD2	TRBV6-6	-	TRBJ2-1	TGTGCCAGCAGTCAGCCGATGCTAGCGGGGTCCTACAATGAGCAGTTCTTC	CASSQPMLAGSYNEQFF
TRBD2	TRBV9	once	TRBJ2-5	TGTGCCAGCAGCGTAGGAGGAAATCAGCGGGGAGGCCAAGAGACCCAGTACTTC	CASSVGGNQRGGQETQYF
-	TRBV2	few	TRBJ1-5	TGTGCCAGCAGTACTGTAAATCAGCCCCAGCATTTT	CASSTVNQPQHF
-	TRBV9	once	TRBJ2-1	TGTGCCAGCATCATCGGGGGGCCCATCTCCTACAATGAGCAGTTCTTC	CASIIGGPISYNEQFF
-	TRBV2	-	TRBJ1-6	TGTGCCAGCAAAAAACAGGGTACAGATTCACCCCTCCACTTT	CASKKQGTDSPLHF
TRBD1	TRBV30	once	TRBJ2-1	TGTGCCTGGAAGGACAGGGCCTACAATGAGCAGTTCTTC	CAWKDRAYNEQFF
-	TRBV18	-	TRBJ2-1	TGTGCCAGCTCACCATTCGCCGGACAGAGAAGCTCCTACAATGAGCAGTTCTTC	CASSPFAGQRSSYNEQFF
-	TRBV10-3	-	TRBJ2-2	TGTGCCATTCAAGAACTCCTGAGGGGGGAGCTGTTTTTT	CAIQELLRGELFF
TRBD1	TRBV5-6	-	TRBJ2-1	TGTGCCAGCAGCCTGGACAGGGGCGGTGAGCAGTTCTTC	CASSLDRGGEQFF
TRBD1	TRBV19	-	TRBJ2-1	TGTGCCAGTAGTATAAGGGGACAGGGGGCAATTCGAACCTACAATGAGCAGTTCTTC	CASSIRGQGAIRTYNEQFF
TRBD2	TRBV11-2	-	TRBJ2-6	TGTGCCAGCAGCTCACTAGCGGGGGCCAGCTCTGGGGCCAACGTCCTGACTTTC	CASSSLAGASSGANVLTF
-	TRBV14	once	TRBJ1-1	TGTGCCAGCAGCCCGAGGACAGTTTTCGGCACTGAAGCTTTCTTT	CASSPRTVFGTEAFF
-	TRBV7-9	-	TRBJ1-1	TGTGCCAGCAGCTCAATGGAGCCTGAAGCTTTCTTT	CASSSMEPEAFF
-	TRBV2	-	TRBJ1-2	TGTGCCAGCATTAAGCAGGGCAGTTCTAGTGACTATGGCTACACCTTC	CASIKQGSSSDYGYTF
-	TRBV9	-	TRBJ1-1	TGTGCCAGCAGCGTATTCTCCAGTCGGGCTGAAGCTTTCTTT	CASSVFSSRAEAFF
-	TRBV6-5	-	TRBJ1-1	TGTGCCAGCAGTTACGCCCGGACAGCCGAAGCTTTCTTT	CASSYARTAEAFF
TRBD1	TRBV29-1	-	TRBJ2-7	TGCAGCGTTGGGGACAGCCTTTACGAGCAGTACTTC	CSVGDSLYEQYF
-	TRBV7-9	-	TRBJ1-1	TGTGCCAGCAGCTTAGGTGGGGGCAGCGAAGCTTTCTTT	CASSLGGGSEAFF
-	TRBV20-1	many	TRBJ2-7	TGCAGTGCGCCTCAGGGGCTGGGGCAGTACTTC	CSAPQGLGQYF
-	TRBV6-5	-	TRBJ1-1	TGTGCCAGCGTAGGAGGGAACACTGAAGCTTTCTTT	CASVGGNTEAFF
TRBD2	TRBV30	-	TRBJ2-1	TGTGCCTGGAGTAGGGAGGGCCAGAGTGAGCAGTTCTTC	CAWSREGQSEQFF
TRBD1	TRBV4-1	-	TRBJ2-3	TGCGCCAGCAGCCAAGATCAGGGACAGCCGAGCACAGATACGCAGTATTTT	CASSQDQGQPSTDTQYF
-	TRBV19	many	TRBJ2-2	TGTGCCAGTAAAAGCGTTTCCACCGGGGAGCTGTTTTTT	CASKSVSTGELFF
TRBD1	TRBV5-4	few	TRBJ2-7	TGTGCCAGCAGCTTGGGGACAGGGGGATGGTACGAGCAGTACTTC	CASSLGTGGWYEQYF
-	TRBV30	few	TRBJ1-5	TGTGCCTGGAGTGAGAAGGGGAATCAGCCCCAGCATTTT	CAWSEKGNQPQHF
TRBD2	TRBV10-3	few	TRBJ2-1	TGTGCCATCAGTGAGATCTGGACTAGCGGGGAGAATGAGCAGTTCTTC	CAISEIWTSGENEQFF
-	TRBV21-1	-	TRBJ2-1	TGTGCCAGCAGCAAGGGGGGGCTGAATGAGCAGTTCTTC	CASSKGGLNEQFF
TRBD1	TRBV2	few	TRBJ1-5	TGTGCCAGCATGTTGAGGGACAGGGGGCCTAGTCAGCCCCAGCATTTT	CASMLRDRGPSQPQHF
-	TRBV6-5	-	TRBJ1-5	TGTGCCAGCAGTTACGGCGGGGTGGCTCAGCCCCAGCATTTT	CASSYGGVAQPQHF
-	TRBV2	-	TRBJ1-6	TGTGCCAGCAGAATGGGGGCAGCTAACAATTCACCCCTCCACTTT	CASRMGAANNSPLHF
-	TRBV19	-	TRBJ1-5	TGTGCCTCCACTGGGGCAGGGCAGTCTTTGGAGCCCCAGCATTTT	CASTGAGQSLEPQHF
-	TRBV27	-	TRBJ1-2	TGTGCCAGCAGTTTGGGGCAGCGGGATGGCTACACCTTC	CASSLGQRDGYTF
-	TRBV27	-	TRBJ1-5	TGTGCCAGCAGTCCCCGGACAGTAAATAGCAATCAGCCCCAGCATTTT	CASSPRTVNSNQPQHF
-	TRBV10-1	-	TRBJ2-5	TGCGCCAGCATAACAGGAGGGCAAGAGACCCAGTACTTC	CASITGGQETQYF
-	TRBV18	-	TRBJ1-2	TGTGCCAGCTCACCAAGCAGGCTCTATGGCTACACCTTC	CASSPSRLYGYTF
-	TRBV6-1	-	TRBJ1-1	TGTGCCAGCAGTGAAGTAGAGGGACACGGCACTGAAGCTTTCTTT	CASSEVEGHGTEAFF
-	TRBV25-1	-	TRBJ2-7	TGTGCCAGCAGAAAAGACAGAGCGGAGCAGTACTTC	CASRKDRAEQYF
-	TRBV7-9	-	TRBJ1-3	TGTGCCAGCAGCTTAGAAGGCTCGACAGCTGGAAACACCATATATTTT	CASSLEGSTAGNTIYF
-	TRBV7-9	-	TRBJ2-5	TGTGCCAGCAGCTTAGGAGGAGTTCGATGGGGACTCCAAGAGACCCAGTACTTC	CASSLGGVRWGLQETQYF
TRBD1	TRBV7-3	-	TRBJ2-2	TGTGCCAGCAGCTCGGACAGGTACACCGGGGAGCTGTTTTTT	CASSSDRYTGELFF
-	TRBV11-2	-	TRBJ1-4	TGTGCCAGCGGCTCAACACAAAGACTGTTTTTT	CASGSTQRLFF
-	TRBV9	-	TRBJ1-3	TGTGCCAGCAGCGTAGGTGAAGGTTACCTGGGGGCCACCATATATTTT	CASSVGEGYLGATIYF
-	TRBV19	-	TRBJ2-7	TGTGCCAGTAGAGCCAATAAGTCTGGGCGCGAGCAGTACTTC	CASRANKSGREQYF
TRBD1	TRBV2	-	TRBJ1-1	TGTGCCAGCAGTCGCCGACAGGGGACTGAAGCTTTCTTT	CASSRRQGTEAFF
TRBD1	TRBV18	-	TRBJ2-7	TGTGCCAGCTCACCAGGAGGGACAGGGCTTACCTACGAGCAGTACTTC	CASSPGGTGLTYEQYF